The clone carrying this T cell receptor beta chain was observed many times. The source of the sample is a study of early T cells in non-severe SARS-CoV-2 infection. V lost 5 bases to trimming and J lost 4 bases; unmatched junction nucleotides: 1. This CDR3 comprises 12 residues. Germline V CDR1 and CDR2: LGHDT, YNNKEL (reference sequence). Unique molecular identifiers tagged individual cDNA molecules. Using its own MiXCR run on the 5' RACE reads, TCRdb lists one record per CDR3 protein. The table records about 59,000 distinct CDR3 sequences, roughly 13% of them present only once. This rearrangement joins TRBV3-1 to TRBJ1-2, with 7 positions matching TRBD1. The TCR sequence derives from an adult who was a healthcare worker with PCR-confirmed SARS-CoV-2 infection or an uninfected control (not recorded which). Input material: whole blood. The CDR3 is CASSGDSYGYTF. The CDR3 DNA reads TGTGCCAGCAGCGGGGACAGCTATGGCTACACCTTC.